Given below is one TCR beta chain in context. The source of the sample is a study of blood T cell repertoires in COVID-19. Trimming took off 0 bases at V and 5 bases at J, with 13 bases between the two ends. Germline CDR1 is SGDLS and CDR2 is YYNGEE. This CDR3 is built from 15 residues. Here immunoSEQ multiplex PCR was the method, and the copy in TCRdb shows in-frame clones only, minus some. The sample comprises about 200,000 clones, 70% to 80% of which are singletons, and around 5.9% rests with the top ten. The sequence was obtained from a woman in her forties with COVID-19, enrolled during active disease. This chain links TRBV9 with TRBJ2-3; possible D gene TRBD2, 5 bases. Material: peripheral blood. The CDR3 DNA sequence: TGTGCCAGCAGCGTAGAAGCGAGGGTTTTAGATACGCAGTATTTT. It translates to CASSVEARVLDTQYF.